This T cell receptor beta chain comes out of a study of Graves' ophthalmopathy and Graves' hyperthyroidism. Researchers took RNA transcripts and amplified TCR beta CDR3 regions from them. The authors performed first-round RT-PCR with HTBI primers and then a second-round multiplex PCR. TCRdb re-derived calls from the multiplex PCR reads in MiXCR, one entry per CDR3 protein. The sample yields 150,000 to 200,000 distinct CDR3 sequences, roughly two fifths seen once. The CDR3 is 15 residues long. The J segment lost 8 bases and the V segment lost 6 bases, leaving 10 bases of the junction unmatched. Per the germline V gene, CDR1 is MNHNS and CDR2 is SASEGT.

V is TRBV6-1 and J is TRBJ2-7, with 13 bases fitting TRBD2. The sequenced sample consisted of peripheral blood. The sequence came from a man aged 30 to 39 with Graves' ophthalmopathy. CDR3 amino acids: CASSSGLAGFSQQYF. The DNA for the CDR3 is TGTGCCAGCAGCTCGGGACTAGCGGGATTTTCCCAGCAGTACTTC.